This T cell receptor beta chain was profiled in a study of blood T cell repertoires in COVID-19. Germline CDR1 is SGHRS and CDR2 is YFSETQ. Losses at the gene ends were 2 bases for V and 8 bases for J; bases not matched to a gene: 9. The CDR3 spans 15 residues. TCRdb's table, derived via immunoSEQ multiplex PCR, lists solely in-frame clones and lacks some. The data hold approximately 210,000 clones, with about 90% observed a single time. This clone was detected only once. The receptor was derived from a man aged 40-49 years with active or convalescent COVID-19. Material: peripheral blood. The chain uses TRBV5-1 and TRBJ2-4; 8 bases map to TRBD1. CDR3 DNA sequence: TGCGCCAGCAGCTTAAATGCAGGGGGCAGGGACATTCAGTACTTC. It is translated as CASSLNAGGRDIQYF. The variable domain in full, with the rest retrieved from reference TRBV5-1 and TRBJ2-4, is KAGVTQTPRYLIKTRGQQVTLSCSPISGHRSVSWYQQTPGQGLQFLFEYFSETQRNKGNFPGRFSGRQFSNSRSEMNVSTLELGDSALYLCASSLNAGGRDIQYFGAGTRLSVL.